The subject of this entry is one T cell receptor (beta chain). V was cut by 7 bases and J by 5 bases, with 20 bases left in between. Germline V gives CDR1 MNHEY, CDR2 SVGAGI. The length of the CDR3 is 15 residues. 13 Jbeta primers and 60 Vbeta primers were used for the PCR. The repertoire was sequenced with immunoSEQ multiplex PCR; TCRdb's copy has only in-frame clones and lacks some. The sample yields roughly 180,000 clones, 80% seen once. This sample was taken from a study of cytomegalovirus exposure and HLA in healthy donors. Sample: PBMCs. This chain joins TRBV6-5 and TRBJ2-5, with D possibly being TRBD1 (6 bases). The clonotype was recovered from a young man in good health and CMV-seropositive. The CDR3 DNA reads TGTGCCAGCAAGTCTGTTCTGGGGGCAGGGGAGACCCAGTACTTC. It translates to CASKSVLGAGETQYF.